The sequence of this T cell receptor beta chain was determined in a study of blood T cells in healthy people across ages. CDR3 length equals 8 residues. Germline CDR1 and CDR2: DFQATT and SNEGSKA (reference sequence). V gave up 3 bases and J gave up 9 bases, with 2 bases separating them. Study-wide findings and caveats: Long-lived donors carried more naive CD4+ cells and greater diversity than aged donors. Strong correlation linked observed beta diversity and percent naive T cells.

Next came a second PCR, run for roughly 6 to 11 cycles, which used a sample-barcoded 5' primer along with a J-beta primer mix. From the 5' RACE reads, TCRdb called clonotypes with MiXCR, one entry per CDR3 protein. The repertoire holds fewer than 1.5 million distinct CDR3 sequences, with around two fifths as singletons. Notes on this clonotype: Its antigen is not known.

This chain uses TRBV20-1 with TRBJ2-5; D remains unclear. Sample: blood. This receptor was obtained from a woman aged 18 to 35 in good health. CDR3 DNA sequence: TGCAGTGCTAGTCCCCAGTACTTC. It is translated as CSASPQYF.